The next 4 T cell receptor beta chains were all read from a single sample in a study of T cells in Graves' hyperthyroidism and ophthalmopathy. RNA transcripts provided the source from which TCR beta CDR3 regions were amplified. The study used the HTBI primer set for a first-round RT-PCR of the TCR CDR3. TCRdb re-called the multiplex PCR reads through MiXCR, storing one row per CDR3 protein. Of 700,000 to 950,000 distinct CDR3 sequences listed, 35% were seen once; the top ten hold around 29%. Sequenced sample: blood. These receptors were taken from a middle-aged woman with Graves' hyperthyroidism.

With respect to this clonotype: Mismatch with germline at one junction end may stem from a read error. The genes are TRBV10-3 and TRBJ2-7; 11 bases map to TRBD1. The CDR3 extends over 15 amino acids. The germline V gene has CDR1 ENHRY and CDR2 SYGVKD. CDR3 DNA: TGCGCCATCGAGGAGGGACAGGGGGAGACCTACGAGCAGTACTTC. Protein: CAIEEGQGETYEQYF.

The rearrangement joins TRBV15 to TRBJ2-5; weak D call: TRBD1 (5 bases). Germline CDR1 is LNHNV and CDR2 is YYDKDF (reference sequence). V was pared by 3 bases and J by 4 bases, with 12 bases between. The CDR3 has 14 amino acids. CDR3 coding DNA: TGTGCCACCAGCAGCAGACAGTTGGGAGAGACCCAGTACTTC. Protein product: CATSSRQLGETQYF.

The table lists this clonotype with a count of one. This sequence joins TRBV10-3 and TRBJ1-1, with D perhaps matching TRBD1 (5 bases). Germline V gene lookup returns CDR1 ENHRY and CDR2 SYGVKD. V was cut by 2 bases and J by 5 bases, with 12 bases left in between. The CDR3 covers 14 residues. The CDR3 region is CAISEARANTEAFF. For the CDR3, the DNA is TGTGCCATCAGTGAGGCCAGGGCGAATACTGAAGCTTTCTTT.

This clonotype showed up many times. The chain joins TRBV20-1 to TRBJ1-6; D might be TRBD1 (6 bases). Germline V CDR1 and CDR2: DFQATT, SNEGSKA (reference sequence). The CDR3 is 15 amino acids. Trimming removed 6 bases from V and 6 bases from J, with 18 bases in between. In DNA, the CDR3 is TGCAGTGCCGCCTTCGCGACAGGCCGTAATTCACCCCTCCACTTT. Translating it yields CSAAFATGRNSPLHF.